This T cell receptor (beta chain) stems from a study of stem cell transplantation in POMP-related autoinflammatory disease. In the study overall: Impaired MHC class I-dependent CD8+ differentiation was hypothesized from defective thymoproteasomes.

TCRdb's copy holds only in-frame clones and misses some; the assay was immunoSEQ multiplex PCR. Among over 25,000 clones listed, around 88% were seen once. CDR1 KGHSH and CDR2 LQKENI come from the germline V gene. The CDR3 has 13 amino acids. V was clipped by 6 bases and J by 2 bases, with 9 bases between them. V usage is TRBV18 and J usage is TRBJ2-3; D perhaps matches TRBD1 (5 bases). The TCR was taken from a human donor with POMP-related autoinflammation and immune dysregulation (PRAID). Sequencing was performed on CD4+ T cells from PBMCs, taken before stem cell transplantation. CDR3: CASSPDTTDTQYF. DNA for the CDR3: TGTGCCAGCTCTCCGGACACCACAGATACGCAGTATTTT.